These T cell receptor beta chains were read from a single sample in a study of T cell responses to AZD1222 COVID-19 vaccine. Some clones are missing from TCRdb's copy, which holds only in-frame ones; the method was immunoSEQ multiplex PCR. This table holds about 120,000 clones, 87% found once. The sample was peripheral blood, taken on day 0 of AZD1222 vaccination. Receptor source: an adult in good health. Each CDR3 is given with its conserved first and last residue. D genes are given only for firm matches. For some rows the clone size is stated as once, few or many, or as a class when expanded; others skip it.

TRBJ2-2,TRBV7-3,-,-,CASSPDRDTGELFF,TGTGCCAGCAGCCCCGATCGGGACACCGGGGAGCTGTTTTTT
TRBJ1-4,TRBV24-1,-,-,CAARRQGAGATNEKLFF,TGTGCCGCCAGAAGGCAGGGAGCGGGGGCAACTAATGAAAAACTGTTTTTT
TRBJ2-7,TRBV7-3,-,-,CASSLGAGSAYEQYF,TGTGCCAGCAGCTTAGGGGCGGGAAGCGCCTACGAGCAGTACTTC
TRBJ1-6,TRBV4-2,-,TRBD1,CASSRSTGEGHNSPLHF,TGTGCCAGCAGCCGCAGTACAGGGGAGGGTCATAATTCACCCCTCCACTTT
TRBJ2-7,TRBV3-1/TRBV3-2,few,-,CASRLPGPRYEQYF,TGTGCCAGCAGACTTCCGGGACCCCGTTACGAGCAGTACTTC
TRBJ2-2,TRBV29-1,-,-,CSVGGGAGELFF,TGCAGCGTTGGAGGTGGGGCCGGGGAGCTGTTTTTT
TRBJ2-3,TRBV18,-,TRBD1,CASSGQGADTQYF,TGTGCCAGCTCTGGACAGGGGGCAGATACGCAGTATTTT
TRBJ2-1,TRBV3-1/TRBV3-2,-,-,CASSPRLGGEQFF,TGTGCCAGCAGCCCCCGACTTGGGGGTGAGCAGTTCTTC
TRBJ2-3,TRBV5-1,-,-,CASSLMSAITDTQYF,TGCGCCAGCAGCTTGATGTCAGCAATCACAGATACGCAGTATTTT
TRBJ2-2,TRBV20-1,-,-,CSVGGLGKLFF,TGCAGTGTAGGGGGTTTAGGGAAGCTGTTTTTT
TRBJ1-2,TRBV29-1,-,-,CSVERDTVVRTF,TGCAGCGTTGAACGGGACACCGTTGTTCGAACCTTC
TRBJ2-7,TRBV11-2,-,TRBD1,CASSSGQGSYEQYF,TGTGCCAGCAGCTCCGGACAGGGTAGCTACGAGCAGTACTTC
TRBJ1-5,TRBV6-5,few,-,CASSSGAEYSNQPQHF,TGTGCCAGCAGTTCGGGTGCAGAGTATAGCAATCAGCCCCAGCATTTT
TRBJ2-5,TRBV5-4,-,-,CASSLGGGHGETQYF,TGTGCCAGCAGCTTAGGCGGGGGCCACGGGGAGACCCAGTACTTC
TRBJ2-7,TRBV23-1,-,-,CASSQVMGPYEQYF,TGCGCCAGCAGTCAAGTTATGGGGCCCTACGAGCAGTACTTC
TRBJ1-2,TRBV5-5,-,-,CASSLGDTDEGYTF,TGTGCCAGCAGCTTGGGGGACACGGATGAGGGCTACACCTTC
TRBJ1-1,TRBV7-9,-,-,CASNNYMNTEAFF,TGTGCCAGCAACAACTACATGAACACTGAAGCTTTCTTT
TRBJ1-2,TRBV2,-,-,CASSEVEGVGGYTF,TGTGCCAGCAGTGAAGTGGAGGGAGTAGGGGGCTACACCTTC
TRBJ2-7,TRBV6-2/TRBV6-3,once,-,CASSLGDEQYF,TGTGCCAGCAGTTTAGGGGACGAGCAGTACTTC
TRBJ1-6,TRBV28,once,TRBD1,CASSYLTGSNSPLHF,TGTGCCAGCAGTTATTTGACAGGGAGCAATTCACCCCTCCACTTT
TRBJ2-7,TRBV28,-,-,CASRLLARSDEQYF,TGTGCCAGCAGACTCCTCGCTCGCTCGGACGAGCAGTACTTC
TRBJ1-1,TRBV15,once,-,CATSRDPLAEAFF,TGTGCCACCAGCAGAGATCCGTTGGCTGAAGCTTTCTTT
TRBJ1-5,TRBV2,once,TRBD1,CASSVDRGYQPQHF,TGTGCCAGCAGTGTAGACAGGGGCTATCAGCCCCAGCATTTT
TRBJ1-4,TRBV15,-,-,CATSRDLGQLNEKLFF,TGTGCCACCAGCAGAGATCTAGGGCAGCTTAATGAAAAACTGTTTTTT
TRBJ1-2,TRBV7-2,-,-,CASSLITGYGYTF,TGTGCCAGCAGCTTAATAACAGGTTATGGCTACACCTTC
TRBJ2-1,TRBV18,-,TRBD1,CASSSLPGQGTNEQFF,TGTGCCAGCTCTTCACTACCGGGACAGGGAACGAATGAGCAGTTCTTC
TRBJ1-5,TRBV6-5,-,TRBD1,CASKGTGDNQPQHF,TGTGCCAGTAAGGGGACAGGGGACAATCAGCCCCAGCATTTT
TRBJ1-3,TRBV28,-,TRBD1,CASRRRGGQGSGNTIYF,TGTGCCAGCAGACGCCGAGGCGGACAGGGGTCTGGAAACACCATATATTTT
TRBJ1-1,TRBV5-6,-,-,CASSELGTGPAFF,TGTGCCAGCAGCGAATTGGGGACTGGGCCCGCTTTCTTT
TRBJ1-2,TRBV30,few,-,CAWIQGLDRSGYTF,TGTGCCTGGATACAGGGTCTCGATCGTTCTGGCTACACCTTC
TRBJ2-4,TRBV6-2/TRBV6-3,-,-,CASSYSGTYQNIQYF,TGTGCCAGCAGTTACTCGGGGACATACCAAAACATTCAGTACTTC
TRBJ2-7,TRBV30,-,-,CASEGAGGSYEQYF,TGTGCCTCGGAGGGGGCAGGGGGCTCCTACGAGCAGTACTTC
TRBJ1-1,TRBV25-1,-,-,CASRIVGAMGTEAFF,TGTGCCAGCAGAATCGTGGGGGCGATGGGCACTGAAGCTTTCTTT
TRBJ2-7,TRBV6-5,-,TRBD1,CASSPTGQGGYEQYF,TGTGCCAGCAGTCCCACGGGACAGGGAGGGTACGAGCAGTACTTC
TRBJ2-7,TRBV27,-,-,CASSDPRGAYEQYF,TGTGCCAGCAGTGACCCCAGGGGCGCCTACGAGCAGTACTTC
TRBJ1-1,TRBV5-1,-,-,CASRTGQTNTEAFF,TGCGCCAGCAGGACAGGACAGACGAACACTGAAGCTTTCTTT
TRBJ1-4,TRBV2,-,TRBD1,CASSETPGGNEKLFF,TGTGCCAGCAGTGAAACACCAGGGGGTAATGAAAAACTGTTTTTT
TRBJ1-2,TRBV5-1,-,-,CASSLEDQDYGYTF,TGCGCCAGCAGCCTGGAAGATCAGGACTATGGCTACACCTTC
TRBJ2-7,TRBV2,-,TRBD1,CASSDRDRTYEQYF,TGTGCCAGCAGTGACCGGGACAGGACCTACGAGCAGTACTTC
TRBJ2-1,TRBV5-4,-,-,CASSLNRPYNEQFF,TGTGCCAGCAGCTTGAACAGACCCTACAATGAGCAGTTCTTC
TRBJ2-6,TRBV7-3,-,-,CASSLGTLASGANVLTF,TGTGCCAGCAGCTTAGGGACGCTAGCATCTGGGGCCAACGTCCTGACTTTC
TRBJ2-7,TRBV13,-,TRBD1,CASSLTTGAGEQYF,TGTGCCAGCAGCTTAACCACAGGGGCGGGCGAGCAGTACTTC
TRBJ2-1,TRBV9,once,TRBD2,CASSVGDETLAGVLMSSYNEQFF,TGTGCCAGCAGCGTAGGCGATGAAACACTAGCGGGAGTATTGATGAGCTCCTACAATGAGCAGTTCTTC
TRBJ1-1,TRBV7-9,-,-,CASSLSGRVEQDTEAFF,TGTGCCAGCAGCTTATCCGGCAGGGTAGAACAGGACACTGAAGCTTTCTTT
TRBJ1-1,TRBV13,-,-,CASSFMGNGAEAFF,TGTGCCAGCAGCTTCATGGGGAATGGGGCTGAAGCTTTCTTT
TRBJ1-6,TRBV11-2,-,-,CASSPQGQRDGNSPLHF,TGTGCCAGCAGCCCCCAAGGACAGCGGGATGGTAATTCACCCCTCCACTTT